This is a list of T cell receptor beta chains from one sample in a study of T-cell memory formation after mild COVID-19. MiXCR was run by TCRdb on the 5' RACE reads, yielding one entry per CDR3 protein. The table records 450,000 to 650,000 distinct CDR3 sequences, about 22% of them present only once. Sequenced input: PBMCs or a T cell subset sorted from them (not recorded which). All receptors derive from an adult woman who had mild COVID-19 (a few samples of this study predate the infection). Cell type and time point are not known. Each CDR3 is given with its conserved first and last residue. A D gene is named only where the DNA matches it firmly.

v_call,d_call,cdr3_aa
TRBV12-3/TRBV12-4,-,CASSLRAGVETDTQYF
TRBV10-3,-,CAIREVLSYEQYF
TRBV4-2,-,CAVGGSNQPQHF
TRBV12-3/TRBV12-4,-,CASSFPQGTNEKLFF
TRBV4-3,TRBD2,CASSQERVGTTDSAGELFF
TRBV7-2,TRBD1,CASSPDRGRYGYTF
TRBV9,TRBD2,CASSVDPGSGGPTDTQYF
TRBV2,TRBD2,CASSGTSGAVNTQYF
TRBV20-1,-,CSASNPNEQFF
TRBV27,-,CASSLGVPSNQPQHF
TRBV4-2,-,CASSQEANREAFF
TRBV6-1,TRBD2,CASSGKRGGTGELFF
TRBV4-3,-,CASSQAEDGELFF
TRBV24-1,-,CATSDSHHTEAFF
TRBV12-3/TRBV12-4,-,CASSLTGWGTEAFF
TRBV7-3,-,CASSPPGRNEQYF
TRBV10-3,-,CAITPGLEGDEQYF
TRBV12-3/TRBV12-4,TRBD1,CASSSRDRQPQHF
TRBV6-1,-,CASSWQGGATGELFF
TRBV7-8,TRBD2,CASSLPSGSPGLAGGGDEQYF
TRBV5-1,-,CASSSQEGHMEAFF
TRBV7-6,-,CASCPASGTEAFF
TRBV7-9,TRBD2,CASSLALLAGSYEQYF
TRBV12-3/TRBV12-4,-,CASSLTRGSPLHF
TRBV5-1,-,CASSFDWNTGELFF
TRBV24-1,-,CATSGRKGSSFAGELFF
TRBV7-9,TRBD1,CASSRQGAGDGYTF
TRBV6-5,-,CASSYAWDPRGAKEQYF
TRBV7-2,-,CASSLGGGMDEQYF
TRBV14,-,CASSLSRRSTGELFF
TRBV7-9,TRBD1,CASSPSDRRNSPLHF
TRBV5-1,-,CASSLAGNAGELFF
TRBV20-1,-,CSARDWSGQFNGYTF
TRBV5-1,-,CASSSTPSTDTQYF
TRBV20-1,-,CSAPKGSGQNNQPQHF
TRBV7-8,-,CASNGGLTEAFF
TRBV20-1,-,CSAKTSLGHQPQHF
TRBV3-1,-,CASSQVVIAVSQETQYF
TRBV25-1,-,CASRKGSEKLFF
TRBV20-1,-,CSARKARTSGNTIYF
TRBV28,-,CASSLVLRQAGANVLTF
TRBV6-5,-,CASSYSYRINYGYTF
TRBV12-3/TRBV12-4,TRBD2,CASRLGLAANTGELFF
TRBV7-3,-,CASSLKPYASDGGNEQFF
TRBV5-1,TRBD2,CASTELAGRNEQFF